This T cell receptor beta chain was sequenced for a study of blood T cell repertoires in COVID-19. Study-wide context: Sample material is recorded as cDNA or gDNA derived from T cells, B-cell-depleted T cells, or PBMCs.

Original processing methods: Reference gene primer amplification gave estimated nucleated cell counts. Here immunoSEQ multiplex PCR was the method, and the copy in TCRdb shows in-frame clones only, minus some. The V and J calls and clone size come from that table; D and trimming were worked out from the DNA. In the table there are 150,000 to 200,000 clones, 87% of which are singletons. In germline, CDR1 is SGHKS, CDR2 YYEKEE (reference sequence). The CDR3 is 14 amino acids. V gave up 0 bases and J gave up 4 bases, with 8 bases separating them. The chain couples TRBV5-5 to TRBJ2-1, with D unresolved. The sequence was obtained from a woman aged 45-60 years with acute or convalescent COVID-19. What was sequenced was peripheral blood. The CDR3 protein is CASSLGNRYNEQFF. Written as DNA, the CDR3 is TGTGCCAGCAGCTTGGGCAATAGATACAATGAGCAGTTCTTC.